A selection of T cell receptor beta chains follows, all from one sample in a study of T cell repertoires in cytomegalovirus infection. These receptors have no known antigen. TCRdb reprocessed the reads with MiXCR, giving one entry per CDR3 protein. This repertoire shows about 830,000 distinct CDR3 sequences, 32% found once; its top ten account for about an eighth. This specimen consisted of cultured CD8+ T cells from PBMCs, obtained from culture after CMV antigen stimulation. All receptors derive from a human donor in good health (CMV status not recorded). Some clones in this sample may be carry-over from other donors' samples. Both conserved end residues are part of each CDR3. The D gene is left open where the match is weak. Part of the rows lack a size; the others show once, few, many or a class for expanded clones.

d_call	clone_size	v_call	j_call	cdr3_nt	cdr3_aa
TRBD1	many	TRBV7-9	TRBJ2-2	TGTGCCAGCAGCCTAGATGGACAGGGTGGCACCGGGGAGCTGTTTTTT	CASSLDGQGGTGELFF
-	many	TRBV12-3/TRBV12-4	TRBJ2-2	TGTGCCAGCAGTTTAGCGCTAATTACTAGGGGAGGCCCGAACACCGGGGAGCTGTTTTTT	CASSLALITRGGPNTGELFF
TRBD1	-	TRBV7-6	TRBJ2-1	TGTGCCAGCAGCTTGGGAGGACAGGGCGGCACTGAGCAGTTCTTC	CASSLGGQGGTEQFF
TRBD2	-	TRBV7-8	TRBJ2-1	TGTGCCAGCAGGTTGGGGACTAGCGGGGGATACAATGAGCAGTTCTTC	CASRLGTSGGYNEQFF
TRBD1	-	TRBV10-2	TRBJ2-7	TGCGCCAGCAGGATGGACAGGGAATTCTACGAGCAGTACTTC	CASRMDREFYEQYF
-	few	TRBV7-9	TRBJ2-7	TGTGCCAGCAGCCCCAGCGGTGGGGGGTTGGTTTACGAGCAGTACTTC	CASSPSGGGLVYEQYF
-	many	TRBV6-2/TRBV6-3	TRBJ2-5	TGTGCCAGCAGTTACGGAGAGACCCAGTACTTC	CASSYGETQYF
-	-	TRBV7-3	TRBJ1-5	TGTGCCAGCAGCTTAACCGGGAACTTCAATCAGCCCCAGCATTTT	CASSLTGNFNQPQHF
-	-	TRBV12-3/TRBV12-4	TRBJ1-4	TGTGCCAGCAGTTTTATAACAGAAGCAACTAATGAAAAACTGTTTTTT	CASSFITEATNEKLFF
-	-	TRBV5-5	TRBJ2-7	TGTGCCAGCACCCCCCTGGGGGTCCACGAGCAGTACTTC	CASTPLGVHEQYF
-	few	TRBV27	TRBJ1-4	TGTGCCAACCAAAAACGGGGGACTAATGAAAAACTGTTTTTT	CANQKRGTNEKLFF
-	few	TRBV6-1	TRBJ1-1	TGTGCCAGCAGCCTCGACAGTTTGTGCGCTGAAGCTTTCTTT	CASSLDSLCAEAFF
TRBD2	-	TRBV2	TRBJ2-2	TGTGCCAGCAGTGATTGGCTAGCGGGGGGGCGCACGAACACCGGGGAGCTGTTTTTT	CASSDWLAGGRTNTGELFF
-	few	TRBV27	TRBJ2-2	TGTGCCAGCAGTTTCTCCGGGCGAGGAACCGGGGAGCTGTTTTTT	CASSFSGRGTGELFF
TRBD1	few	TRBV6-2/TRBV6-3	TRBJ1-1	TGTGCCAGCAGGGGACAGGGGATTATGAACACTGAAGCTTTCTTT	CASRGQGIMNTEAFF
TRBD1	many	TRBV7-2	TRBJ1-1	TGTGCCAGCAGCCCAGGGGGAGTACTTGAAGCTTTCTTT	CASSPGGVLEAFF
TRBD1	many	TRBV7-8	TRBJ2-2	TGTGCCAGCACACAGCCGGGACAGGGACCCGGGGAGCTGTTTTTT	CASTQPGQGPGELFF
TRBD1	-	TRBV29-1	TRBJ1-2	TGCAGCGTTGACGGACAGGGTAACTATGGCTACACCTTC	CSVDGQGNYGYTF
TRBD2	few	TRBV5-1	TRBJ2-7	TGCGCCAGCAGAACCGGGACTAGCGGGGCAGAAAACGAGCAGTACTTC	CASRTGTSGAENEQYF
-	-	TRBV7-6	TRBJ2-2	TGTGCCAGCAGCTTAATTGCAGGGGCCACCGGGGAGCTGTTTTTT	CASSLIAGATGELFF
TRBD2	few	TRBV7-8	TRBJ2-3	TGTGCCAGCAGCTTAGAAGAGGGCGGGGGTGCAGATACGCAGTATTTT	CASSLEEGGGADTQYF
-	-	TRBV27	TRBJ1-6	TGTGCCAGCAGTTTGGGCAGCACTAAAAATTCACCCCTCCACTTT	CASSLGSTKNSPLHF
-	few	TRBV7-6	TRBJ1-1	TGTGCCAGCAGCCAAGGGGACGGTGAAGCTTTCTTT	CASSQGDGEAFF
TRBD1	-	TRBV4-1	TRBJ1-5	TGCGCCAGCAGCTCCAGGGGGTGGGGCAATCAGCCCCAGCATTTT	CASSSRGWGNQPQHF
TRBD2	few	TRBV4-3	TRBJ2-1	TGCGCCAGCAGCCCCGAGCGGGGGAGCAATGAGCAGTTCTTC	CASSPERGSNEQFF
-	many	TRBV7-6	TRBJ2-5	TGTGCCAGCAGCTTAGGACCCAGGGCGCAAGAGACCCAGTACTTC	CASSLGPRAQETQYF
-	many	TRBV7-2	TRBJ1-5	TGTGCCAGCAGCTTATCGGGGGCCGGGAATCAGCCCCAGCATTTT	CASSLSGAGNQPQHF
-	-	TRBV6-8	TRBJ1-2	TGTGCCAGCACGAGTACCCCCGATGGCTACACCTTC	CASTSTPDGYTF
-	few	TRBV7-8	TRBJ2-5	TGTGCCAGCAGCTCACCAAAGTACCAAGAGACCCAGTACTTC	CASSSPKYQETQYF
TRBD2	-	TRBV4-1	TRBJ2-7	TGCGCCAGCAGCCAAGATAGCCTAGCGGTATTTTACGAGCAGTACTTC	CASSQDSLAVFYEQYF
-	many	TRBV7-2	TRBJ1-5	TGTGCCAGCAGCCAGGGACGGTCAGATTGGACCCAGCATTTT	CASSQGRSDWTQHF
TRBD1	-	TRBV20-1	TRBJ2-5	TGCAGTGCTAGTCACCGGGACAGGGTCCAAGAGACCCAGTACTTC	CSASHRDRVQETQYF
TRBD1	-	TRBV5-6	TRBJ1-1	TGTGCCAGCAGCCTACAGGGGGCTGCTGAAGCTTTCTTT	CASSLQGAAEAFF
-	many	TRBV6-1	TRBJ2-1	TGTGCCAGCAGTGAAGCTAGCGATGAGCAGTTCTTC	CASSEASDEQFF
TRBD2	many	TRBV7-2	TRBJ2-7	TGTGCCAGCAGCATTACTAGCGCAAGCTCCTACGAGCAGTACTTC	CASSITSASSYEQYF
-	many	TRBV12-3/TRBV12-4	TRBJ2-1	TGTGCCAGCACCCCGGGAGACGGTAACAATGAGCAGTTCTTC	CASTPGDGNNEQFF
-	-	TRBV12-5	TRBJ1-5	TGTGCTAGTGGTTTCTCTGGGCATCGGGGTGGCAATCAGCCCCAGCATTTT	CASGFSGHRGGNQPQHF
-	-	TRBV28	TRBJ2-2	TGTGCCAGCAGTTTTCTCAACAGGGCAACCGGGGAGCTGTTTTTT	CASSFLNRATGELFF
-	many	TRBV7-9	TRBJ2-2	TGTGCCAGCAGCTTCGTCGGGGAGCTGTTTTTT	CASSFVGELFF
-	few	TRBV5-5	TRBJ1-1	TGTGCCAGCACCCAGACCGCGAACACTGAAGCTTTCTTT	CASTQTANTEAFF
-	many	TRBV7-6	TRBJ2-3	TGTGCCAGCAGCCACAGGAAATTTGACGGACCTAGCACAGATACGCAGTATTTT	CASSHRKFDGPSTDTQYF
TRBD1	many	TRBV7-2	TRBJ1-2	TGTGCCAGCAGCCCGGACAGGGGCCATGGCTACACCTTC	CASSPDRGHGYTF
-	-	TRBV7-6	TRBJ1-6	TGTGCCAGCAGCCTAGGGGAAAGCTCCTATAATTCACCCCTCCACTTT	CASSLGESSYNSPLHF
-	-	TRBV7-2	TRBJ1-3	TGTGCCAGCAGCCAGGACAGTATTACTGGAAACACCATATATTTT	CASSQDSITGNTIYF
-	-	TRBV27	TRBJ2-5	TGTGCCAGCAGTCCCCTTTCCTATACCTTAGAGACCCAGTACTTC	CASSPLSYTLETQYF
TRBD1	few	TRBV7-3	TRBJ2-3	TGTGCCAGCAGCTCCCCCGGGACAGACGTTACAGACACAGATACGCAGTATTTT	CASSSPGTDVTDTDTQYF
TRBD1	-	TRBV6-1	TRBJ2-7	TGTGCCAGCAGTGATTCGACAGGGTTTACCTACGAGCAGTACTTC	CASSDSTGFTYEQYF
-	-	TRBV2	TRBJ1-4	TGTGCCAGCAGTGAACCTCTCTGGGGCCAGATCAATGAAAAACTGTTTTTT	CASSEPLWGQINEKLFF
TRBD2	few	TRBV4-1	TRBJ2-1	TGCGCCAGCAGCCAGGTCCCGGGACTAGCGGGGACCTCCTACAATGAGCAGTTCTTC	CASSQVPGLAGTSYNEQFF
-	-	TRBV19	TRBJ1-2	TGTGCCAGTGCCCCACTCTCAACCCCTTCTAACTATGGCTACACCTTC	CASAPLSTPSNYGYTF
TRBD2	medium-sized	TRBV18	TRBJ2-3	TGTGCCAGCTCAACAACTAGCGGGGGAACAGATACGCAGTATTTT	CASSTTSGGTDTQYF
-	many	TRBV7-9	TRBJ2-5	TGTGCCAGCAGCTCGACGGGAGAGACCCAGTACTTC	CASSSTGETQYF